This T cell receptor (beta chain) is from a study of blood T cells in healthy people across ages. For the study at large: Capturing about one barcoded beta molecule per two T cells was achieved by template switching.

This CDR3 is 14 amino acids long. V lost 3 bases and J lost 6, with 12 bases in between. The V gene's germline CDR1 is SNHLY and CDR2 FYNNEI. The use of a sample-barcoded 5' primer and a J-beta primer mix characterized a second PCR of roughly 6 to 11 cycles. Every molecule of cDNA carried a tag from a template-switch adaptor with 12 random nucleotides. TCRdb re-analysed the 5' RACE reads in MiXCR, keeping a single row per CDR3 protein. This table holds some 940,000 distinct CDR3 sequences, almost 30% found once. This clonotype was detected only a few times. Its target is unknown. The study's findings and limits: More naive CD4+ cells and higher diversity marked long-lived donors relative to aged donors.

The same specimen was also included in a second study, on T cells of mothers and their children. This second study notes: Overlap measured in related mother-child pairs was slightly, non-significantly higher than in unrelated pairs.

The sequencing sample was made of blood. This sequence joins TRBV2 and TRBJ1-5, with TRBD1 as a possible D gene (6 bases). The receptor was derived from a middle-aged woman in good health. The CDR3 protein is CASSELGAGQPQHF. The DNA for the CDR3 is TGTGCCAGCAGTGAGCTGGGGGCAGGTCAGCCCCAGCATTTT.